This TCR beta chain is drawn from a study of vaccination effects on CD4 cells after COVID-19. Peptide-pool stimulation followed by sequencing identified expanded antigen-specific CD4+ clonotypes in the ViraFEST assay. Culturing for 10 to 11 days preceded CD4+ T cell isolation. Nucleocapsid antibodies were negative in the vaccine recipients, who had never had SARS-CoV-2 infection. A few counts support this clone. No antigen is known for it. Sequencing was performed with immunoSEQ multiplex PCR; in TCRdb, only in-frame clones are kept and a portion is missing. Of approximately 30,000 clones listed, around four fifths were seen once; the top ten hold approximately 30%. The TCR originated in a human donor who received a COVID-19 vaccine. Specimen: CD4+ T cells from PBMCs cultured with HCoV-OC43 spike peptides, collected before COVID-19 vaccination. Subset indicated: HCoV-OC43 spike overlapping peptide pool stimulation.

The DNA for the CDR3 is TGTGCCAGCAGCCCTGGACAGGGGGGATGGAATGCTGAAGCTTTCTTT. Its translation: CASSPGQGGWNAEAFF. The chain has TRBV7-6 and TRBJ1-1; 10 bases are shared with TRBD1. Germline V lookup: CDR1 SGHVS, CDR2 FNYEAQ. Trimming at V came to 5 bases and at J to 6 bases, leaving 12 bases not matched to a gene. This CDR3 comprises 16 residues.